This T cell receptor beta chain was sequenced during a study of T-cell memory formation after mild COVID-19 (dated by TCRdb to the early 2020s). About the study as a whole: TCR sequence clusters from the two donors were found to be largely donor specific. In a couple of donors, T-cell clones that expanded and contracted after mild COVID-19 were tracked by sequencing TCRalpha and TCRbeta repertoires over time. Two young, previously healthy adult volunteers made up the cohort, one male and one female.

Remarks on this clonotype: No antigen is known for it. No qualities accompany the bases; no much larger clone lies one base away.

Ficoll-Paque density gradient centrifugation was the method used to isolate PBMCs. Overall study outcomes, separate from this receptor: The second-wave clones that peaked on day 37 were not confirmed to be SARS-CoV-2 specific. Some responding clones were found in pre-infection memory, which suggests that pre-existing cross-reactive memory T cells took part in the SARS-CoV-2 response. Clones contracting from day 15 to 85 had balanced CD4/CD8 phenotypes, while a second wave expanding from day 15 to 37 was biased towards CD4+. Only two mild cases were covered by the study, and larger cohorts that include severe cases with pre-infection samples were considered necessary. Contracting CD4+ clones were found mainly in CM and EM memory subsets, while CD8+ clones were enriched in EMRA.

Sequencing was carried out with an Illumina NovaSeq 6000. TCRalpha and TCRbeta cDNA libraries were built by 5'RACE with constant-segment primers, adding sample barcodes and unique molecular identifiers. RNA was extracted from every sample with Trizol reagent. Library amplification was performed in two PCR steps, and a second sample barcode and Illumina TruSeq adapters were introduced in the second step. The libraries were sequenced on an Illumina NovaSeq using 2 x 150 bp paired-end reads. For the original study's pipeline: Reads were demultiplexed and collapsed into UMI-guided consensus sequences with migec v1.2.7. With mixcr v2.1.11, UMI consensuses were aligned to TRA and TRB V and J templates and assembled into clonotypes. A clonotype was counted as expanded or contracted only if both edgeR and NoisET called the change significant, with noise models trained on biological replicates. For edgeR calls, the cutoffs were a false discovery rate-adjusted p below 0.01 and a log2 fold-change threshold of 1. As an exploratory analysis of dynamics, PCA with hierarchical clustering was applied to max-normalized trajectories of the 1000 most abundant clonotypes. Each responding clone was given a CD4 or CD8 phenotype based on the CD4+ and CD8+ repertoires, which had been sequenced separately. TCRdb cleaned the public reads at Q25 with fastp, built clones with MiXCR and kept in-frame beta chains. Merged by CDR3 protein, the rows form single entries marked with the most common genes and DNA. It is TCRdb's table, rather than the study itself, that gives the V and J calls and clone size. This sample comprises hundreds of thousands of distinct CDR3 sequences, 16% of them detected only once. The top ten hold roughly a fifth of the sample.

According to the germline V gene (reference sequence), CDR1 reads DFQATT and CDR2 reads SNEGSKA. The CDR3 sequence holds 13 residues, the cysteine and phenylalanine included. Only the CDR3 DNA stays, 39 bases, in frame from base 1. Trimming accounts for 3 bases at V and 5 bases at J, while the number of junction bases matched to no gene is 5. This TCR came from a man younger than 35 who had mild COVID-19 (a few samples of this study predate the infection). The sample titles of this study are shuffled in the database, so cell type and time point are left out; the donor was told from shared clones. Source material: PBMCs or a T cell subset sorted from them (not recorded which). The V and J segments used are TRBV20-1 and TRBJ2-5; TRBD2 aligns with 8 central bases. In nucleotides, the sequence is TGCAGTGCTAGTGGGCGGGGGGTTGAGACCCAGTACTTC. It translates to CSASGRGVETQYF.